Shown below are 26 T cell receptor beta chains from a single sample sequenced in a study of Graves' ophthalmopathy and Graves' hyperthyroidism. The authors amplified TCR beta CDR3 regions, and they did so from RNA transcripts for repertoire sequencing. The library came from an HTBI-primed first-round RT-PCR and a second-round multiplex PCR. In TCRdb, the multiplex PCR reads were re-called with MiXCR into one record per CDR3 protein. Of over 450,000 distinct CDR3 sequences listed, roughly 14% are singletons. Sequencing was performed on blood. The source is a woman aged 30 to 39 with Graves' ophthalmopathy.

For the CDR3, the DNA is TGTGCCAGTAGTATCGGGACGGTCCCCTACGAGCAGTACTTC. It yields the protein CASSIGTVPYEQYF. The genes are TRBV19 and TRBJ2-7, with D perhaps assigned TRBD1 or TRBD2 (5 bases each). The CDR3 consists of 14 residues. In germline, CDR1 is LNHDA, CDR2 SQIVND (reference sequence). Trimming took off 3 bases at V and 2 bases at J, with 11 bases between the two ends.

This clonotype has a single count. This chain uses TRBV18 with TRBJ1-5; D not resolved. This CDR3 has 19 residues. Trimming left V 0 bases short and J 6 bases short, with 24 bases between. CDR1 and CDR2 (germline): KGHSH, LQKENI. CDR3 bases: TGTGCCAGCTCACCACCGAATACTAGGAACACCTTAGGGTTTCAGCCCCAGCATTTT. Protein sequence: CASSPPNTRNTLGFQPQHF.

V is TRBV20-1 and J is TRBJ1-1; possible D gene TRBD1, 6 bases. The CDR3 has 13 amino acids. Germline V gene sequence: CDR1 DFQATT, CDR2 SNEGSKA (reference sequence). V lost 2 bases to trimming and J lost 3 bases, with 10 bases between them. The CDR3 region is CSARWGADTEAFF. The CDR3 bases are TGCAGTGCTAGATGGGGGGCCGACACTGAAGCTTTCTTT.

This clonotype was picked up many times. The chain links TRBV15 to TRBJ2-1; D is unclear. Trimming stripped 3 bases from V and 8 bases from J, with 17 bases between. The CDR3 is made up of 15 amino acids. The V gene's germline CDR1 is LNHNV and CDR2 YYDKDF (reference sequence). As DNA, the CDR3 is TGTGCCACCAGCAGTTTAGCCTCCACGGCCGATGAGCAGTTCTTC. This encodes CATSSLASTADEQFF.

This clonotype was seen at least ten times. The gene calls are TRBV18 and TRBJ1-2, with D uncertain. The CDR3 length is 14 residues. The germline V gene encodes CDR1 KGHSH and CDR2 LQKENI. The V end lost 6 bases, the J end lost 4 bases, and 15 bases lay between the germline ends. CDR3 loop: CASSTTILGYGYTF. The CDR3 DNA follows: TGTGCCAGCTCTACCACAATTCTTGGCTATGGCTACACCTTC.

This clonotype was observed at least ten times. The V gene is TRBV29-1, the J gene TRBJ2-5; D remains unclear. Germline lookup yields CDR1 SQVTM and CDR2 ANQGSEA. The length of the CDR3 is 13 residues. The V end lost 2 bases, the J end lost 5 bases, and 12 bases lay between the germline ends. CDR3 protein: CSVEYKVWETQYF. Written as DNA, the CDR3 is TGCAGCGTTGAATACAAGGTTTGGGAGACCCAGTACTTC. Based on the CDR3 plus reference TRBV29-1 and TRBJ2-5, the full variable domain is SAVISQKPSRDICQRGTSLTIQCQVDSQVTMMFWYRQQPGQSLTLIATANQGSEATYESGFVIDKFPISRPNLTFSTLTVSNMSPEDSSIYLCSVEYKVWETQYFGPGTRLLVL.

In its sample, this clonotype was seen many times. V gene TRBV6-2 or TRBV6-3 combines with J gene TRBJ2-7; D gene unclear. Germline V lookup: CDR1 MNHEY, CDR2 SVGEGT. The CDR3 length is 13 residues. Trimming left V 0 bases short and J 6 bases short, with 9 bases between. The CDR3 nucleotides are TGTGCCAGCAGTTACTCGACATCCAGCGAGCAGTACTTC. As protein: CASSYSTSSEQYF.

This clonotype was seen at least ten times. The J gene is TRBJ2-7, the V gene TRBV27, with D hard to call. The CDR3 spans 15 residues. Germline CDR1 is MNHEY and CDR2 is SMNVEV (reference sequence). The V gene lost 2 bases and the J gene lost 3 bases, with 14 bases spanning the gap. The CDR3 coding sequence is TGTGCCAGCAGTTTAGGGTCCCTTTTGGTCTACGAGCAGTACTTC. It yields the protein CASSLGSLLVYEQYF.

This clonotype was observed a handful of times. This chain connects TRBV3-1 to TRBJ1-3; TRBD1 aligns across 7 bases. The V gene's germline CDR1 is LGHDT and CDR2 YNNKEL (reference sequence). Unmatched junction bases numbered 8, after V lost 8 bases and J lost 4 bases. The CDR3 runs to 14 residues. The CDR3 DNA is TGTGCCAGCCGGAAGACAGGGTCCGGAAACACCATATATTTT. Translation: CASRKTGSGNTIYF.

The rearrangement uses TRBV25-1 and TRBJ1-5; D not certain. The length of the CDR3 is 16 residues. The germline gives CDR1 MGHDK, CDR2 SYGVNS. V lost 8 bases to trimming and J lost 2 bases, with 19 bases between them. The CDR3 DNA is TGTGCCAGCCGAAAGAGGGTCTCTTTGGGCAATCAGCCCCAGCATTTT. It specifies CASRKRVSLGNQPQHF.

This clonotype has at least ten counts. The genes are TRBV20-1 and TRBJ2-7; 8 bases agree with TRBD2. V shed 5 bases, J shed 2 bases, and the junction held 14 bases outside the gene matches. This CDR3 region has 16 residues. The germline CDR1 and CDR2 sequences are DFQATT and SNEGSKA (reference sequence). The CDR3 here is CSAEGGPSGPTYEQYF. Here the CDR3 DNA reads TGCAGTGCTGAGGGGGGGCCTAGCGGGCCCACCTACGAGCAGTACTTC.

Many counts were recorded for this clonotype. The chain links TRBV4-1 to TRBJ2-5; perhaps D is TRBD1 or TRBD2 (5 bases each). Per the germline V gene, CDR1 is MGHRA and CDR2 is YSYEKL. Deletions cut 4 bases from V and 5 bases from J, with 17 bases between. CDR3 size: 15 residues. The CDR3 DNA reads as TGCGCCAGCAGCCTACGTACGAGGGACGGGGAGACCCAGTACTTC. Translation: CASSLRTRDGETQYF.

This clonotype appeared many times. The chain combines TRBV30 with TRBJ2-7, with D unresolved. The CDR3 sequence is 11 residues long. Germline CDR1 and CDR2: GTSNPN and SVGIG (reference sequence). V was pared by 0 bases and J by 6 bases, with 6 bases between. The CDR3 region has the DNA TGTGCCTGGAGTGTAGTGGTCGAGCAGTACTTC. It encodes CAWSVVVEQYF.

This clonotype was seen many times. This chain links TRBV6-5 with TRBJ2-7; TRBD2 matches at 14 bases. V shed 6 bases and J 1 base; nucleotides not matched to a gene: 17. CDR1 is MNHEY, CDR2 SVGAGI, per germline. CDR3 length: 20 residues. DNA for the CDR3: TGTGCCAGCAGACCCGACCCTGGGACTAGCGGGAGTATAGGTTCCTACGAGCAGTACTTC. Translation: CASRPDPGTSGSIGSYEQYF.

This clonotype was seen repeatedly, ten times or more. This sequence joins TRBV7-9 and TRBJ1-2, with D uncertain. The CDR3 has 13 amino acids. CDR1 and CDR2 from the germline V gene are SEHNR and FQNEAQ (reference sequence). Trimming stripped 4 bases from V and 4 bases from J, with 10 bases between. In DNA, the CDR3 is TGTGCCAGCAGCTCCTCGGACGGCTATGGCTACACCTTC. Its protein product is CASSSSDGYGYTF. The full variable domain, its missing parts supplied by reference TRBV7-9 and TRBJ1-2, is DTGVSQNPRHKITKRGQNVTFRCDPISEHNRLYWYRQTLGQGPEFLTYFQNEAQLEKSRLLSDRFSAERPKGSFSTLEIQRTEQGDSAMYLCASSSSDGYGYTFGSGTRLTVV.

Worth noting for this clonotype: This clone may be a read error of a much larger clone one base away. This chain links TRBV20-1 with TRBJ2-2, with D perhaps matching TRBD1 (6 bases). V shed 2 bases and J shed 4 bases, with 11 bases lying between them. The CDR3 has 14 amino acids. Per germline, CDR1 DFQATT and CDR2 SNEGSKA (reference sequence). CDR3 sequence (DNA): TGCAGTGCTAGACCGGGACATAGCACCGGGGAGCTGTTTTTT. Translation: CSARPGHSTGELFF.

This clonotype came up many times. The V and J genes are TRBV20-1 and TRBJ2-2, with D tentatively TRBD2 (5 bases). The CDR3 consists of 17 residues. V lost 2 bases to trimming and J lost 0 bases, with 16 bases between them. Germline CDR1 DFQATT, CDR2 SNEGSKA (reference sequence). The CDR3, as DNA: TGCAGTGCTAGACCAGCACTAGGCCTCGCGAACACCGGGGAGCTGTTTTTT. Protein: CSARPALGLANTGELFF.

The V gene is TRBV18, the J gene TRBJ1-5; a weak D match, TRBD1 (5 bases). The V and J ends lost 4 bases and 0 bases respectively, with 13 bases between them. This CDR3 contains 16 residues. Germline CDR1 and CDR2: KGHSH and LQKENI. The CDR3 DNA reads TGTGCCAGCTCACTCCGCAGGGACGTTAGCAATCAGCCCCAGCATTTT. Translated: CASSLRRDVSNQPQHF.

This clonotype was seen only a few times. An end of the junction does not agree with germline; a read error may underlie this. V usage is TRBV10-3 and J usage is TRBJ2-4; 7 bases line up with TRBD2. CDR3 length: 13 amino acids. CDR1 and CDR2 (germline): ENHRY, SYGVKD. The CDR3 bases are TGTGCCATCAGTGAGGGCGGGGGTTACATTAAGTACTTC. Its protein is CAISEGGGYIKYF.

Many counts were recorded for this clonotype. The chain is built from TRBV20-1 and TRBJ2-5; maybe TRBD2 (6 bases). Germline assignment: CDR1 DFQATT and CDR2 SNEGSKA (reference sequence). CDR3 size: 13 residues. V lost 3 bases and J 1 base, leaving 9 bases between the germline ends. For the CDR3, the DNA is TGCAGTGCTAGGCGGGGCGGCCAAGAGACCCAGTACTTC. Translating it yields CSARRGGQETQYF.

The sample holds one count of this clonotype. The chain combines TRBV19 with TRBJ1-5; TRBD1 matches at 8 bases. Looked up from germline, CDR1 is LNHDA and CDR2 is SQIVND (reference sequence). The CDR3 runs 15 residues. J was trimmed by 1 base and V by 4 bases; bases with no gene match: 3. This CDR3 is CASSRDRTSNQPQHF. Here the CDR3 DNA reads TGTGCCAGTAGTAGGGACAGGACAAGCAATCAGCCCCAGCATTTT.

For the CDR3, the DNA is TGTGCCAGCAGCCAAGTGGGAGGTAGTTCGGCCTACGAGCAGTACTTC. This gives the protein CASSQVGGSSAYEQYF. The chain uses TRBV6-1 and TRBJ2-7, with D possibly being TRBD2 (6 bases). CDR1 is MNHNS and CDR2 is SASEGT in the germline V gene. The CDR3 is 16 residues long. V lost 6 bases and J 2 bases, leaving 20 bases between the germline ends.

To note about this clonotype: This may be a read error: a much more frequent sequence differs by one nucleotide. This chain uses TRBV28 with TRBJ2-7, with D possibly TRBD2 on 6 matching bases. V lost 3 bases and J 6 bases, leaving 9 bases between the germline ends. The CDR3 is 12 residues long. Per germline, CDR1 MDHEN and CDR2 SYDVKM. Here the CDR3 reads CASSFAGSEQYV. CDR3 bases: TGTGCCAGCAGTTTCGCGGGAAGCGAGCAGTACGTC.

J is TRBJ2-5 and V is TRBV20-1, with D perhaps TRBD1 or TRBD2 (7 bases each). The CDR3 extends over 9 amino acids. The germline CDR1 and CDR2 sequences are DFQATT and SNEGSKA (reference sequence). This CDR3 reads CRQGEGEYF. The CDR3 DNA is TGCAGGCAGGGGGAGGGGGAGTACTTC.

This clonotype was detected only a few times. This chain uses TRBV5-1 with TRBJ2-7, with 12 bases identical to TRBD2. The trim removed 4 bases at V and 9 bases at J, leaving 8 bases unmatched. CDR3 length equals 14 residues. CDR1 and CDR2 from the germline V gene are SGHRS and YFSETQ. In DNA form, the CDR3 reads TGCGCCAGCAGCCGACTAGCGGGAGATAAGGTGCAGTACTTC. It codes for CASSRLAGDKVQYF.

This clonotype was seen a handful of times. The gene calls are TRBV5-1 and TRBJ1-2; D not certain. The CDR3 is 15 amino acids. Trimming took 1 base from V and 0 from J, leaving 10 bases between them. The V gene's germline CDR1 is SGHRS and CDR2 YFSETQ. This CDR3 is CASSLLHPANYGYTF. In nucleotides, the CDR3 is TGCGCCAGCAGCTTGTTGCATCCAGCTAACTATGGCTACACCTTC.